These 11 T cell receptor beta chains came from one sample sequenced in a study of spatial heterogeneity in lung cancer. TCRdb recomputed calls from the 5' RACE reads with MiXCR, one row per CDR3 protein. The sample gives thousands of distinct CDR3 sequences, less than 2% of which show up once; more than 15% is in the top ten. The time point: sample taken at primary tumor resection. Material: normal lung tissue next to the tumor, obtained at surgery. The receptors come from a male donor with early-stage non-small cell lung cancer.

Many counts were recorded for this clonotype. V usage is TRBV11-2 and J usage is TRBJ2-1; D not certain. V lost 1 base, J lost 0 bases, and 10 bases lay in between. Germline V gene lookup returns CDR1 SGHAT and CDR2 FQNNGV. The CDR3 totals 16 residues. The CDR3 coding sequence is TGTGCCAGCAGCTTAGGGGCCTCCCGCTCCTACAATGAGCAGTTCTTC. Its translation: CASSLGASRSYNEQFF.

This clonotype has a count of ten or more. V is TRBV29-1 and J is TRBJ2-4; D gene ambiguous. Trimming took 3 bases from V and 5 from J, leaving 11 bases between them. The CDR3 sequence is 13 residues long. Germline CDR1 is SQVTM and CDR2 is ANQGSEA. The CDR3 DNA sequence: TGCAGCGTTGACCGATTAACCCAAAACATTCAGTACTTC. It codes for CSVDRLTQNIQYF.

The chain joins TRBV27 to TRBJ2-5; TRBD1 or TRBD2 may be the D gene (6 bases each). Trimming cost V 6 bases and J 9 bases, with 23 bases left between them. CDR3 size: 15 residues. Germline CDR1 and CDR2: MNHEY and SMNVEV (reference sequence). The chain's CDR3 is CASRSSDRTWGAQYF. The CDR3 nucleotides read TGTGCCAGCAGATCAAGTGACAGGACCTGGGGGGCCCAGTACTTC.

This clonotype has a count of ten or more. With a much larger clone just one base away, this may be a read error. CDR3 DNA: TGTGCCAGCAAGTTTCGGGGGAACACTGAAGCTTTCTTT. Amino acid sequence: CASKFRGNTEAFF. This chain joins TRBV6-6 and TRBJ1-1; D ambiguous. From germline, CDR1 is MNHNY and CDR2 SVGAGI (reference sequence). The CDR3 consists of 13 residues. The ends were cut back, 7 bases at V and 1 base at J, with 10 bases in the middle.

This clonotype is medium-sized. This chain connects TRBV5-1 to TRBJ2-2, with 7 bases fitting TRBD1. Germline trimming cut 3 bases from V and 4 bases from J; bases unmatched to any gene: 3. CDR1 and CDR2 (germline): SGHRS, YFSETQ. The CDR3 has 14 amino acids. DNA of the CDR3: TGCGCCAGCAGCTCGGGACAGATCACCGGGGAGCTGTTTTTT. It is translated as CASSSGQITGELFF.

By sample share, this clonotype is medium-sized. This CDR3 reads CASSQGRTGYTEAFF. The CDR3 nucleotides are TGTGCCAGCAGCCAAGGTCGGACAGGGTACACTGAAGCTTTCTTT. The chain links TRBV4-2 to TRBJ1-1; 8 nucleotides align to TRBD1. The CDR3 has 15 amino acids. The germline V gene has CDR1 LGHNA and CDR2 YNFKEQ. V gave up 1 base and J gave up 3 bases; unmatched junction bases: 4.

Within the sample, this clonotype is medium-sized. V and J are TRBV6-5 and TRBJ1-1; D is ambiguous. The germline V and J ends were trimmed by 4 bases and 1 base, with 19 bases remaining between them. This CDR3 is built from 17 residues. Germline V gene lookup returns CDR1 MNHEY and CDR2 SVGAGI. The CDR3 coding sequence is TGTGCCAGCAGTTCGAGGGCTAGTGTAGTCAGGAACACTGAAGCTTTCTTT. This translates into CASSSRASVVRNTEAFF.

The chain joins TRBV7-9 to TRBJ2-3, with D possibly TRBD2 on 5 matching bases. The CDR3 consists of 16 residues. V was cut by 0 bases and J by 0 bases, with 10 bases left in between. Germline loops: CDR1 SEHNR, CDR2 FQNEAQ (reference sequence). The CDR3 reads CASSLAGLASTDTQYF. The CDR3 nucleotides are TGTGCCAGCAGCTTAGCTGGGCTAGCAAGCACAGATACGCAGTATTTT.

The rearrangement joins TRBV5-4 to TRBJ2-3; tentative D call: TRBD2 (6 bases). The CDR3 contains 16 residues. Germline CDR1 reads SGHNT; CDR2 reads YYREEE (reference sequence). Trimming left V 1 base short and J 3 bases short, with 15 bases between. The CDR3 reads CASSLKLAQGTDTQYF. In DNA form, the CDR3 reads TGTGCCAGCAGCTTGAAACTAGCTCAGGGTACAGATACGCAGTATTTT.

The table lists this clonotype with many counts. The chain carries TRBV5-4 and TRBJ1-2; 8 bases fit TRBD1. The germline V gene encodes CDR1 SGHNT and CDR2 YYREEE (reference sequence). The CDR3 is made up of 16 amino acids. Germline trimming cut 1 base from V and 9 bases from J; bases unmatched to any gene: 14. The CDR3 bases are TGTGCCAGCAGCTTGCCCCCTTCCCGACAGGGGACTAGCTACACCTTC. The encoded protein is CASSLPPSRQGTSYTF.

This clonotype is medium-sized within its sample. The rearrangement links TRBV6-2 or TRBV6-3 to TRBJ1-5; TRBD1 agrees at 8 bases. Per the germline V gene, CDR1 is MNHEY and CDR2 is SVGEGT. With V trimmed by 5 bases and J by 6 bases, 6 bases remained unmatched. The CDR3 is 14 residues long. The CDR3 DNA reads as TGTGCCAGCAGTCCTCAGGGGGCTGGTCAGCCCCAGCATTTT. Translation: CASSPQGAGQPQHF.